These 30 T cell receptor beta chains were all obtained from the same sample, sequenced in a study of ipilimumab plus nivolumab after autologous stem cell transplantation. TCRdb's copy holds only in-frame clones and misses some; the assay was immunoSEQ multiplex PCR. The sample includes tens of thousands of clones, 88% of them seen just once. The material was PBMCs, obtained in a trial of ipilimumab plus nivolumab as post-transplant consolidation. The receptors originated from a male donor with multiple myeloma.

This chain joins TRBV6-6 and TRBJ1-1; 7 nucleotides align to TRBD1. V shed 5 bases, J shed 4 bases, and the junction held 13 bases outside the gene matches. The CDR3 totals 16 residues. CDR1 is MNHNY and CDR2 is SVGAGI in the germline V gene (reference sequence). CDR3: CASSKPGQSSATEAFF. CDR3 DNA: TGTGCCAGCAGTAAACCGGGACAGAGTAGCGCCACTGAAGCTTTCTTT.

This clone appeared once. In DNA, the CDR3 is TGTGCCAGCAGCTCAAGCGGGGCCAACGTCCTGACTTTC. It yields the protein CASSSSGANVLTF. The chain employs TRBV7-2 and TRBJ2-6; the D is unclear. V was clipped by 4 bases and J by 4 bases, with 5 bases between them. Germline-derived CDR1 and CDR2 are SGHTA and FQGNSA. The CDR3 loop spans 13 amino acids. The variable domain in full, with the rest retrieved from reference TRBV7-2 and TRBJ2-6, is GAGVSQSPSNKVTEKGKDVELRCDPISGHTALYWYRQSLGQGLEFLIYFQGNSAPDKSGLPSDRFSAERTGGSVSTLTIQRTQQEDSAVYLCASSSSGANVLTFGAGSRLTVL.

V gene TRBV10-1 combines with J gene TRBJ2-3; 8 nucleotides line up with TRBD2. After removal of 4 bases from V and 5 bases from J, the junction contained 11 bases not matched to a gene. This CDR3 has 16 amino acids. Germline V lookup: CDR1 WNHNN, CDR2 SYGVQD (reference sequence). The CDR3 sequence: CASSALRAGAQDTQYF. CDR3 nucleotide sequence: TGCGCCAGCAGTGCGCTAAGAGCGGGAGCGCAAGATACGCAGTATTTT.

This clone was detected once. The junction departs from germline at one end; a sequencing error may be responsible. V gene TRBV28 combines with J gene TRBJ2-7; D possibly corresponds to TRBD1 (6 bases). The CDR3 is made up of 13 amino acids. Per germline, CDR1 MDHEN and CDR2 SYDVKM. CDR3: CASSPQPADRTLF. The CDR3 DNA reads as TGTGCCAGCAGTCCCCAACCCGCCGACAGGACCCTCTTC.

CDR3 nucleotide sequence: TGTGCCAGCAGCTTCGCCGGAGGGGCCGAAAATTCACCCCTCCACTTT. Protein: CASSFAGGAENSPLHF. This chain links TRBV11-2 with TRBJ1-6, with D perhaps matching TRBD1 (5 bases). This CDR3 contains 16 residues. Germline V gene lookup returns CDR1 SGHAT and CDR2 FQNNGV. Trimming took off 3 bases at V and 7 bases at J, with 16 bases between the two ends.

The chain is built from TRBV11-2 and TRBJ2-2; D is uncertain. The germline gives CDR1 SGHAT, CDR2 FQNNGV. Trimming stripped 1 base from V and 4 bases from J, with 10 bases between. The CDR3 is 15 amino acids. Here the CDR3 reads CASSLVWWGTGELFF. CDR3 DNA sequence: TGTGCCAGCAGCTTAGTCTGGTGGGGCACCGGGGAGCTGTTTTTT. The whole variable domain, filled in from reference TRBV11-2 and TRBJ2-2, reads EAGVAQSPRYKIIEKRQSVAFWCNPISGHATLYWYQQILGQGPKLLIQFQNNGVVDDSQLPKDRFSAERLKGVDSTLKIQPAKLEDSAVYLCASSLVWWGTGELFFGEGSRLTVL.

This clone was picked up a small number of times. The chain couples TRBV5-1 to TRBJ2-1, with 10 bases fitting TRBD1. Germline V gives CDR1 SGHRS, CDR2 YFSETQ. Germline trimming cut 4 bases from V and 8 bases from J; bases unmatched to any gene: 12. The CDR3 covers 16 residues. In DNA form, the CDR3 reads TGCGCCAGCAGCCCTGAGACAGGGGGCTTAATGGATGAGCAGTTCTTC. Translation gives CASSPETGGLMDEQFF.

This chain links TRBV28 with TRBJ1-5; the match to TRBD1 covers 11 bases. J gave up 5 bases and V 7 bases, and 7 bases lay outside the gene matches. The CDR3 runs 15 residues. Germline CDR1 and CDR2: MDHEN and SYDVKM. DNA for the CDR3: TGTGCCAGCACCCCGGACAGGGGGCTCGATCAGCCCCAGCATTTT. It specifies CASTPDRGLDQPQHF.

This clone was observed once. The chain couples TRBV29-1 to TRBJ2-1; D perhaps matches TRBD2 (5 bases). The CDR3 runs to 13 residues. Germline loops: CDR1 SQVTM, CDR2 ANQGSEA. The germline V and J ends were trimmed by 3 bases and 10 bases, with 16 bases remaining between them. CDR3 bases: TGCAGCGTTGACCCGGGAAGGGCCGGGGAGCAGTTCTTC. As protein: CSVDPGRAGEQFF.

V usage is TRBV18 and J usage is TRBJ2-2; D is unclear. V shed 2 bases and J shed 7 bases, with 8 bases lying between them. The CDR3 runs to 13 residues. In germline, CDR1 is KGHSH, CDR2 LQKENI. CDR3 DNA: TGTGCCAGCTCACCAGTTCCGGTCGGGGAGCTGTTTTTT. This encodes CASSPVPVGELFF.

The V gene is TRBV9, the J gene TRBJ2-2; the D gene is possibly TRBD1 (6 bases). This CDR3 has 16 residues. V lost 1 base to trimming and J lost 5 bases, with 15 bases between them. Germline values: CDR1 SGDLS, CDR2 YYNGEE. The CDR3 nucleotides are TGTGCCAGCAGCGTACTGGCGCCAGGGGAAACCGGGGAGCTGTTTTTT. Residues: CASSVLAPGETGELFF.

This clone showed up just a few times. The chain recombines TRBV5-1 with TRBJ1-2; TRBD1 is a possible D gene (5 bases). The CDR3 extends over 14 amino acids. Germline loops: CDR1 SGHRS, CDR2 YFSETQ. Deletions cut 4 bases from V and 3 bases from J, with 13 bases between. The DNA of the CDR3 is TGCGCCAGCAGCCCATCAGGGACGGACTATGGCTACACCTTC. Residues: CASSPSGTDYGYTF.

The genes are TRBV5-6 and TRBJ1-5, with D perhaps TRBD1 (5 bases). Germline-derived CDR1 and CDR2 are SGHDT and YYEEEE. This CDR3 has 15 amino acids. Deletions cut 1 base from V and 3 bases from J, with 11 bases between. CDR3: CASSLFGGSNQPQHF. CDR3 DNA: TGTGCCAGCAGCTTGTTCGGGGGGTCCAATCAGCCCCAGCATTTT.

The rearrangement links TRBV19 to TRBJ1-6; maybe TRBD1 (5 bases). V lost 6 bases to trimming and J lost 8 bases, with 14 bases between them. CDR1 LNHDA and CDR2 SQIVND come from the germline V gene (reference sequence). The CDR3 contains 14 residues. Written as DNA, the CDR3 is TGTGCCAGTAGCTCCACTGGGGCAGATTCACCCCTCCACTTT. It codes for CASSSTGADSPLHF.

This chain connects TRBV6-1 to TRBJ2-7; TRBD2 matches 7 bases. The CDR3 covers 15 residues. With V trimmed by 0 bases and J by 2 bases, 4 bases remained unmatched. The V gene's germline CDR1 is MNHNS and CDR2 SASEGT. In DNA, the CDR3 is TGTGCCAGCAGTGAAGCGCCTAGCGGAGCCTACGAGCAGTACTTC. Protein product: CASSEAPSGAYEQYF.

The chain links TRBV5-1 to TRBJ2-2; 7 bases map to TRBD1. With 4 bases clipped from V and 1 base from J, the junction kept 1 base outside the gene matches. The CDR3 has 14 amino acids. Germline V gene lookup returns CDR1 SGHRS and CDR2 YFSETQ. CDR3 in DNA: TGCGCCAGCAGCCGGGACAGGAACACCGGGGAGCTGTTTTTT. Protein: CASSRDRNTGELFF. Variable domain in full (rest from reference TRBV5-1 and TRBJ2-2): KAGVTQTPRYLIKTRGQQVTLSCSPISGHRSVSWYQQTPGQGLQFLFEYFSETQRNKGNFPGRFSGRQFSNSRSEMNVSTLELGDSALYLCASSRDRNTGELFFGEGSRLTVL.

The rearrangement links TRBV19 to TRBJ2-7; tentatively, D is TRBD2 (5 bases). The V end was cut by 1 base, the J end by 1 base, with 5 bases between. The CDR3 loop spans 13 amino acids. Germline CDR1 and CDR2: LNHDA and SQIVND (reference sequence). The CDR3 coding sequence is TGTGCCAGTAGTATAGGAGGGTCCTACGAGCAGTACTTC. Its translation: CASSIGGSYEQYF. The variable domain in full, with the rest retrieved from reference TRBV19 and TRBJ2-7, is DGGITQSPKYLFRKEGQNVTLSCEQNLNHDAMYWYRQDPGQGLRLIYYSQIVNDFQKGDIAEGYSVSREKKESFPLTVTSAQKNPTAFYLCASSIGGSYEQYFGPGTRLTVT.

In DNA form, the CDR3 reads TGTGCCACCAGCAGAGGCAGGGTCAAGCCCTACGAGCAGTACTTC. This translates into CATSRGRVKPYEQYF. The chain uses TRBV15 and TRBJ2-7, with D possibly being TRBD1 (5 bases). Trimming left V 1 base short and J 2 bases short, with 12 bases between. Per germline, CDR1 LNHNV and CDR2 YYDKDF (reference sequence). The CDR3 spans 15 residues.

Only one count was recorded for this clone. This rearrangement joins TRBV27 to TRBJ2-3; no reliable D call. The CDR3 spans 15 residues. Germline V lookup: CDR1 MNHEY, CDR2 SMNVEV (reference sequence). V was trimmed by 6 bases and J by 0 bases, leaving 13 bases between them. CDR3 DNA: TGTGCCAGCAGATCGACCCCCTCTAGCACAGATACGCAGTATTTT. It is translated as CASRSTPSSTDTQYF.

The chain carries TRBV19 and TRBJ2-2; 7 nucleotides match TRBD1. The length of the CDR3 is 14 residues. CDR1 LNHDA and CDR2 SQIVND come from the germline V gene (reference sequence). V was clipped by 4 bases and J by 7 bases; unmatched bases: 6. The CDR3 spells CASSTGTEGGELFF. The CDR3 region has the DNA TGTGCCAGTAGTACCGGGACAGAGGGCGGGGAGCTGTTTTTT.

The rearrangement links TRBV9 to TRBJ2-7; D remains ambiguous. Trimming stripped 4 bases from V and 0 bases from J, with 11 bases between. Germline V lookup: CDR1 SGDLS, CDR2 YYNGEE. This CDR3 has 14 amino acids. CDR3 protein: CASSFGRSSYEQYF. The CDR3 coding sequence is TGTGCCAGCAGCTTCGGCAGGAGCTCCTACGAGCAGTACTTC.

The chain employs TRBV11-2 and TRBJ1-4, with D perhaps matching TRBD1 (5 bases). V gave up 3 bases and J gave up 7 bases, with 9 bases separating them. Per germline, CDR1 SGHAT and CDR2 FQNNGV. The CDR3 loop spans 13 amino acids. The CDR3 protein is CASSLGGSEKLFF. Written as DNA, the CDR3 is TGTGCCAGCAGCTTGGGGGGTAGTGAAAAACTGTTTTTT.

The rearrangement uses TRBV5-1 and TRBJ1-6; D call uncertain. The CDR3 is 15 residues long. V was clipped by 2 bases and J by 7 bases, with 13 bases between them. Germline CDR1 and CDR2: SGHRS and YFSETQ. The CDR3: CASSLGGLENSPLHF. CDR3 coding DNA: TGCGCCAGCAGCTTAGGAGGGTTGGAGAATTCACCCCTCCACTTT.

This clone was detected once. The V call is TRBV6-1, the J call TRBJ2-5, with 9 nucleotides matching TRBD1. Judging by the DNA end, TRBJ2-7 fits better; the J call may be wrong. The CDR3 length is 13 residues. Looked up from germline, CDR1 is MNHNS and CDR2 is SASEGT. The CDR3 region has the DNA TGTGCCAGCAGGGGACAGGGCCGCTACGAGCAGTACTTC. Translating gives CASRGQGRYEQYF.

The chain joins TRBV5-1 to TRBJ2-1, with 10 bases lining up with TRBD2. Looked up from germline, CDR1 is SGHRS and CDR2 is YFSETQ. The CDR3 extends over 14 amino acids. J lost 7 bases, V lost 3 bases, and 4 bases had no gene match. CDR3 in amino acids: CASSSLLAGNEQFF. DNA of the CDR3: TGCGCCAGCAGCTCGTTACTAGCGGGGAATGAGCAGTTCTTC. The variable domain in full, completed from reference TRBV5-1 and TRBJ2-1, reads KAGVTQTPRYLIKTRGQQVTLSCSPISGHRSVSWYQQTPGQGLQFLFEYFSETQRNKGNFPGRFSGRQFSNSRSEMNVSTLELGDSALYLCASSSLLAGNEQFFGPGTRLTVL.

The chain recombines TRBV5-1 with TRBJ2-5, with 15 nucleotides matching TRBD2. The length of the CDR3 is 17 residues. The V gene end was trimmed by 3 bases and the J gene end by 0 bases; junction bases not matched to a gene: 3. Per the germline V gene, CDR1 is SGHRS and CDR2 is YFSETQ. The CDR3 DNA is TGCGCCAGCAGCTCGGGACTAGCGGGGGGCAACCAAGAGACCCAGTACTTC. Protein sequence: CASSSGLAGGNQETQYF.

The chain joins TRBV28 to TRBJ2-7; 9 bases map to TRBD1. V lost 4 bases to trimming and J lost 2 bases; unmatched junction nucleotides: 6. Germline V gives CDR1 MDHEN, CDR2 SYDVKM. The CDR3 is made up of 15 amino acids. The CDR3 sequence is CASSSSGTGPYEQYF. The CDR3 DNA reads TGTGCCAGCAGTTCCTCCGGGACAGGGCCCTACGAGCAGTACTTC.

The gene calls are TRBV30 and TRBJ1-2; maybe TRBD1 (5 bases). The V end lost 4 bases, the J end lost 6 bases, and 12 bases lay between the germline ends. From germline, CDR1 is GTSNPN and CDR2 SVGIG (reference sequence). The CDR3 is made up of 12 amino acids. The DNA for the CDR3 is TGTGCCTGGACCCAGACAGCCAATGGCTACACCTTC. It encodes CAWTQTANGYTF. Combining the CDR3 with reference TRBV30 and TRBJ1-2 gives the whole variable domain SQTIHQWPATLVQPVGSPLSLECTVEGTSNPNLYWYRQAAGRGLQLLFYSVGIGQISSEVPQNLSASRPQDRQFILSSKKLLLSDSGFYLCAWTQTANGYTFGSGTRLTVV.

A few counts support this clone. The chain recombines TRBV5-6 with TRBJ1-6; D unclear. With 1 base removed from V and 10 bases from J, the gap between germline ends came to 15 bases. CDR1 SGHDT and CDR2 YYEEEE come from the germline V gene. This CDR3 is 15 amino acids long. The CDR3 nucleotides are TGTGCCAGCAGCTTGCCAATCGCGTCTCAGTCACCCCTCCACTTT. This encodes CASSLPIASQSPLHF.

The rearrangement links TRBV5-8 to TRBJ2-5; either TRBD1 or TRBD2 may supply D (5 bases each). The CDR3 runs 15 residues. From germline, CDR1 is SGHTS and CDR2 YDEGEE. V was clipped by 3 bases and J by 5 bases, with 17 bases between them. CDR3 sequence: CASSSRGLNVETQYF. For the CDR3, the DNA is TGTGCCAGCAGCTCGAGGGGTCTGAACGTGGAGACCCAGTACTTC.